What follows are 16 T cell receptor beta chains derived from one specimen sequenced in a study of shared T cell receptors in the human thymus (dated by TCRdb to about 2021). The library was obtained by the immunoSEQ multiplex PCR assay. Imported from immuneACCESS, the table was reduced by TCRdb to in-frame sequences with V and J called. These copies leave out some clones; in studies compared against another copy, an unresolved V gene accounts for under half, and the cause of the remainder is not known. The sample table records hundreds of thousands of clones; 85% to 90% of these occur just once. Approximately 0.011% of the sample is held by the ten biggest clonotypes. The sample was also linked to a second study, of human thymus T cells.

Sequencing was performed on thymocytes. These receptors were taken from a boy under three years old with a congenital heart defect. Donor details come from another sample of the same person, matched by shared clones.

J is TRBJ1-1 and V is TRBV4-2, with 8 bases matching TRBD1. Germline CDR1 LGHNA, CDR2 YNFKEQ. The V and J ends lost 4 bases and 0 bases, in that order; junction bases with no gene match: 19. CDR3 length equals 20 residues. CDR3 in amino acids: CASSPDRWGGQVIMNTEAFF. The CDR3 DNA sequence: TGTGCCAGCAGCCCAGATAGATGGGGGGGACAGGTCATCATGAACACTGAAGCTTTCTTT.

V gene TRBV13 combines with J gene TRBJ2-1, with TRBD2 matching over 14 bases. The CDR3 is made up of 16 amino acids. CDR1 PRHDT and CDR2 FYEKMQ come from the germline V gene (reference sequence). The V gene end was trimmed by 1 base and the J gene end by 8 bases; junction bases not matched to a gene: 4. The CDR3 DNA reads TGTGCCAGCAGCTTAGCCGGGACTAGCGGGAGCTATGAGCAGTTCTTC. The encoded protein is CASSLAGTSGSYEQFF.

The chain has TRBV27 and TRBJ2-1, with 9 bases aligning to TRBD2. Trimming removed 0 bases from V and 5 bases from J; junction bases left unmatched: 8. This CDR3 spans 17 amino acids. CDR1 MNHEY and CDR2 SMNVEV come from the germline V gene (reference sequence). CDR3 residues: CASSLSLLGLADNEQFF. In DNA, the CDR3 is TGTGCCAGCAGTTTATCGCTTCTGGGACTAGCTGACAATGAGCAGTTCTTC.

The chain combines TRBV6-6 with TRBJ2-1; 8 bases map to TRBD1. This CDR3 is 15 amino acids long. Germline V CDR1 and CDR2: MNHNY, SVGAGI (reference sequence). The junction had 10 bases not matched to a gene; V was cut back by 11 bases and J by 1 base. CDR3 in amino acids: CASAFRDRSYNEQFF. CDR3 DNA sequence: TGTGCCTCAGCGTTCCGGGACAGGTCCTACAATGAGCAGTTCTTC.

This clone appeared once. This chain's CDR3 is CASSPRDRQPQHF. CDR3 DNA: TGCGCCAGCAGCCCCAGGGATCGTCAGCCCCAGCATTTT. This sequence joins TRBV4-1 and TRBJ1-5, with D perhaps matching TRBD1 (5 bases). The length of the CDR3 is 13 residues. In germline, CDR1 is MGHRA, CDR2 YSYEKL. V was cut by 4 bases and J by 6 bases, with 10 bases left in between.

The J gene is TRBJ1-2, the V gene TRBV5-1; D is perhaps TRBD1 (5 bases). Germline values: CDR1 SGHRS, CDR2 YFSETQ. The V gene lost 0 bases and the J gene lost 2 bases, with 14 bases spanning the gap. The CDR3 length is 16 residues. CDR3 nucleotide sequence: TGCGCCAGCAGCTTGGCCCCCGCAGGGTCAAACTATGGCTACACCTTC. Amino acid sequence: CASSLAPAGSNYGYTF.

The chain joins TRBV19 to TRBJ1-2; D remains unclear. V was cut by 6 bases and J by 8 bases, with 7 bases left in between. Germline CDR1 is LNHDA and CDR2 is SQIVND (reference sequence). This CDR3 comprises 10 residues. CDR3 sequence reads: CASRGRGYTF. The CDR3 nucleotides read TGTGCCAGTAGAGGGAGAGGCTACACCTTC.

This clone has more than one count but fewer than ten. The chain couples TRBV6-1 to TRBJ2-3; D gene uncertain. V was clipped by 3 bases and J by 1 base, with 8 bases between them. Germline V gene data show CDR1 as MNHNS and CDR2 as SASEGT. CDR3 length equals 14 residues. CDR3 protein: CASSEKHGTDTQYF. CDR3 DNA sequence: TGTGCCAGCAGTGAGAAACATGGCACAGATACGCAGTATTTT.

J is TRBJ2-7 and V is TRBV7-2; 8 bases line up with TRBD2. Unmatched junction bases numbered 17, after V lost 5 bases and J lost 2 bases. CDR1 SGHTA and CDR2 FQGNSA come from the germline V gene. The CDR3 covers 18 residues. This chain's CDR3 is CASSSPGLVNTIPYEQYF. CDR3 sequence (DNA): TGTGCCAGCAGCAGTCCGGGACTAGTCAATACTATCCCCTACGAGCAGTACTTC.

CDR3 coding DNA: TGTGCCAGCGGGAGCCAGGGGGCGCCGGAAGAGACCCAGTACTTC. This codes for CASGSQGAPEETQYF. This chain uses TRBV6-5 with TRBJ2-5; TRBD1 agrees at 8 bases. Unmatched junction bases numbered 11, after V lost 8 bases and J lost 3 bases. This CDR3 has 15 amino acids. Germline V lookup: CDR1 MNHEY, CDR2 SVGAGI.

This chain links TRBV5-8 with TRBJ2-7; TRBD1 matches 7 bases. This CDR3 is built from 16 residues. CDR1 is SGHTS, CDR2 YDEGEE, per germline. J lost 3 bases, V lost 0 bases, and 9 bases had no gene match. The CDR3 is CASSLATGAPFYEQYF. In DNA, the CDR3 is TGTGCCAGCAGCTTGGCCACAGGGGCCCCCTTCTACGAGCAGTACTTC. Complete variable domain (other parts from reference TRBV5-8 and TRBJ2-7): EAGVTQSPTHLIKTRGQQATLRCSPISGHTSVYWYQQALGLGLQFLLWYDEGEERNRGNFPPRFSGRQFPNYSSELNVNALELEDSALYLCASSLATGAPFYEQYFGPGTRLTVT.

The chain joins TRBV27 to TRBJ1-1; D is possibly TRBD1 (5 bases). Germline assignment: CDR1 MNHEY and CDR2 SMNVEV (reference sequence). V lost 6 bases and J lost 7, with 18 bases in between. There are 14 residues in the CDR3. The CDR3: CASRPPGFGGEAFF. The CDR3 nucleotides are TGTGCCAGCAGACCTCCCGGGTTCGGGGGTGAAGCTTTCTTT.

V gene TRBV30 combines with J gene TRBJ2-1; the match to TRBD2 covers 7 bases. CDR1 is GTSNPN, CDR2 SVGIG, per germline (reference sequence). V dropped 0 bases and J dropped 8; count of bases not matched to a gene: 34. This CDR3 comprises 23 residues. The CDR3 here is CAWSVVVGEILATSSGDPDEQFF. Written as DNA, the CDR3 is TGTGCCTGGAGTGTAGTCGTGGGGGAAATCCTGGCTACGTCCAGCGGGGACCCCGATGAGCAGTTCTTC.

The sample holds one count of this clone. This chain uses TRBV12-5 with TRBJ1-5, with a weak D call TRBD1 (5 bases). Germline lookup yields CDR1 LGHNT and CDR2 FRNRAP. V gave up 0 bases and J gave up 2 bases, with 20 bases separating them. The CDR3 is made up of 19 amino acids. The CDR3 coding sequence is TGTGCTAGTGGTTTGGTTCCCTATCCGCAGGGAATTGGCAATCAGCCCCAGCATTTT. As protein: CASGLVPYPQGIGNQPQHF.

The chain links TRBV7-2 to TRBJ2-3; weak D call: TRBD1 (5 bases). This CDR3 region has 14 residues. Germline V gives CDR1 SGHTA, CDR2 FQGNSA. Trimming took 5 bases from V and 3 from J, leaving 12 bases between them. This CDR3 reads CASSGGAETDTQYF. CDR3 bases: TGTGCCAGCAGCGGTGGGGCGGAGACAGATACGCAGTATTTT.

The chain recombines TRBV11-2 with TRBJ2-7; D perhaps matches TRBD2 (6 bases). Trimming removed 6 bases from V and 4 bases from J, with 22 bases in between. The CDR3 is made up of 16 amino acids. The germline CDR1 and CDR2 sequences are SGHAT and FQNNGV. The CDR3 here is CASRVIIPRAGYEQYF. The CDR3 nucleotides read TGTGCCAGCAGGGTTATTATCCCTCGGGCGGGGTACGAGCAGTACTTC.